This passage covers 19 T cell receptor beta chains from one sample sequenced in a study of beta chain features in type 1 diabetes. Since all of the isolated RNA was reverse transcribed, expressed TCRB transcripts were what got sequenced. Produced via immunoSEQ multiplex PCR; TCRdb's table is partial and in-frame only. The repertoire holds about 150,000 clones, with 11% as singletons. Sequenced: central memory CD4+ T cells from blood. These receptors all stem from a man younger than 35 in good health.

In its sample, this clone was seen a few times. The V call is TRBV15, the J call TRBJ2-5; D ambiguous. CDR3 length: 15 amino acids. V lost 0 bases, J lost 0 bases, and 8 bases lay in between. CDR1 is LNHNV, CDR2 YYDKDF, per germline (reference sequence). The CDR3 DNA reads as TGTGCCACCAGCAGAGATCCCGGGTACCAAGAGACCCAGTACTTC. Protein sequence: CATSRDPGYQETQYF.

This clone occurred a few times. The chain joins TRBV4-3 to TRBJ1-1, with 7 bases identical to TRBD1. With 0 bases clipped from V and 3 bases from J, the junction kept 1 base outside the gene matches. Germline V gene sequence: CDR1 LGHNA, CDR2 YSLEER. The CDR3 spans 14 residues. The CDR3 DNA reads as TGCGCCAGCAGCCAAGATAGGGGGCACACTGAAGCTTTCTTT. Translated, it gives CASSQDRGHTEAFF.

This clone was recorded a few times. The genes are TRBV19 and TRBJ2-3; D remains unclear. Deletions cut 9 bases from V and 0 bases from J, with 16 bases between. The CDR3 totals 15 residues. Germline values: CDR1 LNHDA, CDR2 SQIVND (reference sequence). CDR3 sequence: CASVKGRFSTDTQYF. The CDR3 DNA reads as TGTGCCAGCGTAAAAGGGCGGTTTAGCACAGATACGCAGTATTTT. Using reference TRBV19 and TRBJ2-3 for the parts outside the CDR3, the full variable domain is DGGITQSPKYLFRKEGQNVTLSCEQNLNHDAMYWYRQDPGQGLRLIYYSQIVNDFQKGDIAEGYSVSREKKESFPLTVTSAQKNPTAFYLCASVKGRFSTDTQYFGPGTRLTVL.

The V call is TRBV7-3, the J call TRBJ2-2, with D possibly being TRBD2 (6 bases). The germline V and J ends were trimmed by 2 bases and 7 bases, with 11 bases remaining between them. The CDR3 spans 14 residues. CDR1 and CDR2 (germline): SGHTA, FQGTGA. The CDR3: CASSLAREVGELFF. CDR3 coding DNA: TGTGCCAGCAGCTTAGCCAGGGAGGTCGGGGAGCTGTTTTTT.

V usage is TRBV10-3 and J usage is TRBJ2-7; 7 positions match TRBD2. J gave up 2 bases and V 5 bases, and 9 bases lay outside the gene matches. Germline loops: CDR1 ENHRY, CDR2 SYGVKD. The CDR3 covers 15 residues. The DNA for the CDR3 is TGTGCCATCAGTCAAAACCAAGGACTAGCCTACGAGCAGTACTTC. It specifies CAISQNQGLAYEQYF.

The chain uses TRBV7-2 and TRBJ2-1; tentative D call: TRBD2 (5 bases). Germline-derived CDR1 and CDR2 are SGHTA and FQGNSA. The CDR3 length is 15 residues. V was clipped by 5 bases and J by 2 bases, with 13 bases between them. The CDR3 sequence is CASSPGGLAYNEQFF. In DNA, the CDR3 is TGTGCCAGCAGCCCAGGCGGGCTAGCCTACAATGAGCAGTTCTTC.

This clone was counted only a few times. An end of the junction differs from the germline gene, which may be a read error. The chain carries TRBV7-9 and TRBJ1-1; TRBD1 matches at 7 bases. The CDR3 loop spans 13 amino acids. Germline loops: CDR1 SEHNR, CDR2 FQNEAQ (reference sequence). The CDR3 DNA sequence: TGTGCCAGCATACCAGACAGGGACGTTGAAACTTTCTTT. Translated: CASIPDRDVETFF.

This clone has at least ten counts. The chain employs TRBV29-1 and TRBJ2-7; TRBD2 agrees at 10 bases. J lost 3 bases, V lost 4 bases, and 3 bases had no gene match. Germline loops: CDR1 SQVTM, CDR2 ANQGSEA. CDR3 length: 13 residues. In DNA form, the CDR3 reads TGCAGCGTTGGACTAGCGGGCTTCTACGAGCAGTACTTC. It codes for CSVGLAGFYEQYF.

In this sample, this clone turned up a few times. The same CDR3 arises from other DNA sequences in this sample as well. The DNA of the CDR3 is TGCAGCGTTGAGGGGCTGCTGACCTACGAGCAGTACTTC. This codes for CSVEGLLTYEQYF. The V and J genes are TRBV29-1 and TRBJ2-7; TRBD1 might be the D (5 bases). The V end was cut by 3 bases, the J end by 2 bases, with 11 bases between. This CDR3 region has 13 residues. Germline values: CDR1 SQVTM, CDR2 ANQGSEA.

This clone was seen more than once but under ten times. The sample carries other DNA sequences with the same CDR3. This chain uses TRBV2 with TRBJ2-1; D is ambiguous. This CDR3 has 11 residues. The germline gives CDR1 SNHLY, CDR2 FYNNEI. V lost 5 bases and J lost 5, with 4 bases in between. CDR3 in DNA: TGTGCCAGCAGTCCTAACAATGAGCAGTTCTTC. This translates into CASSPNNEQFF.

This clone was detected only a few times. V usage is TRBV5-1 and J usage is TRBJ2-5; D call uncertain. With 0 bases removed from V and 9 bases from J, the gap between germline ends came to 12 bases. The CDR3 has 13 amino acids. Germline loops: CDR1 SGHRS, CDR2 YFSETQ. The CDR3, as DNA: TGCGCCAGCAGCTTGGACAGTCCCCAGGCCCAGTACTTC. Protein: CASSLDSPQAQYF.

There are a few counts of this clone. The chain recombines TRBV25-1 with TRBJ1-2; D may be TRBD1 (5 bases). V was cut by 7 bases and J by 2 bases, with 17 bases left in between. Per germline, CDR1 MGHDK and CDR2 SYGVNS. CDR3 length equals 15 residues. The CDR3 protein is CASMGPRDWNYGYTF. The CDR3 region has the DNA TGTGCCAGCATGGGTCCCCGGGACTGGAACTATGGCTACACCTTC.

This clone has just a few counts. Compared with germline, one end of the junction differs, possibly owing to a read error. The gene calls are TRBV30 and TRBJ1-6; D is uncertain. Germline V gives CDR1 GTSNPN, CDR2 SVGIG (reference sequence). This CDR3 has 13 residues. CDR3 sequence: CARSGVQGSPLHF. CDR3 coding DNA: TGTGCCCGGAGCGGTGTCCAAGGGTCACCCCTCCACTTT.

This clone turned up a few times. V is TRBV30 and J is TRBJ1-1; perhaps TRBD1 as D (5 bases). Deletions cut 1 base from V and 1 base from J, with 13 bases between. CDR1 GTSNPN and CDR2 SVGIG come from the germline V gene (reference sequence). The CDR3 consists of 15 residues. The CDR3 nucleotides are TGTGCCTGGAGTGGAACGGGACTGACGAACACTGAAGCTTTCTTT. It translates to CAWSGTGLTNTEAFF.

The sample holds a few counts of this clone. The rearrangement joins TRBV7-2 to TRBJ2-3; no definite D call. Germline loops: CDR1 SGHTA, CDR2 FQGNSA. V was trimmed by 3 bases and J by 3 bases, leaving 13 bases between them. The CDR3 length is 15 residues. The CDR3 DNA is TGTGCCAGCAGCTTTAACGCGGCCGGAACAGATACGCAGTATTTT. Residues: CASSFNAAGTDTQYF.

The gene calls are TRBV5-1 and TRBJ2-5, with D uncertain. Germline-derived CDR1 and CDR2 are SGHRS and YFSETQ. The CDR3 covers 14 residues. V lost 0 bases and J lost 2, with 8 bases in between. Here the CDR3 DNA reads TGCGCCAGCAGCTTGGGAGCTAGACAAGAGACCCAGTACTTC. Translation: CASSLGARQETQYF.

The sample holds a few counts of this clone. This rearrangement joins TRBV27 to TRBJ1-2; no clear D. The CDR3 length is 15 residues. Trimming left V 2 bases short and J 7 bases short, with 17 bases between. Germline lookup yields CDR1 MNHEY and CDR2 SMNVEV (reference sequence). This CDR3 reads CASSLTYTVSAGYTF. The CDR3, as DNA: TGTGCCAGCAGTTTAACCTATACAGTGTCTGCTGGCTACACCTTC.

This rearrangement joins TRBV29-1 to TRBJ2-2, with TRBD1 as a possible D gene (5 bases). This CDR3 has 13 residues. The V end was cut by 1 base, the J end by 5 bases, with 8 bases between. Germline V gene lookup returns CDR1 SQVTM and CDR2 ANQGSEA. This CDR3 reads CSVEADSTGELFF. The CDR3 DNA sequence: TGCAGCGTTGAAGCAGACAGTACCGGGGAGCTGTTTTTT.

This clone came up many times. V is TRBV7-2 and J is TRBJ2-1; no reliable D call. V lost 5 bases, J lost 7 bases, and 15 bases lay in between. The CDR3 has 14 residues. Per germline, CDR1 SGHTA and CDR2 FQGNSA. Here the CDR3 reads CASSNGLTWNEQFF. CDR3 DNA: TGTGCCAGCAGCAACGGCCTCACTTGGAATGAGCAGTTCTTC. Combining the CDR3 with reference TRBV7-2 and TRBJ2-1 gives the whole variable domain GAGVSQSPSNKVTEKGKDVELRCDPISGHTALYWYRQSLGQGLEFLIYFQGNSAPDKSGLPSDRFSAERTGGSVSTLTIQRTQQEDSAVYLCASSNGLTWNEQFFGPGTRLTVL.